The rows below give T cell receptor beta chains drawn from one sample of a study of cytomegalovirus exposure and HLA in healthy donors. TCRdb keeps only in-frame clones here, not all; method: immunoSEQ multiplex PCR. The table records about 170,000 clones, about 88% of them present only once. The sample was PBMCs. The origin of the receptors is a man aged 30-40 years in good health and CMV-seropositive. The CDR3 runs from the conserved cysteine through the conserved F or W. D genes are given only for firm matches. Expanded clones get a size class; other rows say once, few or many, or leave the size out.

abundance,len,d_gene,j_gene,v_gene,CDR3nt,CDR3aa
.,16,.,TRBJ2-7,TRBV12-5,TGTGCTAGTGGTTTGGTAAGGGCAGGGGTACGCTACGAGCAGTACTTC,CASGLVRAGVRYEQYF
.,15,.,TRBJ2-1,TRBV11-3,TGTGCCAGCAGCTTAGATCACCAGGGGAACAATGAGCAGTTCTTC,CASSLDHQGNNEQFF
.,15,TRBD2,TRBJ2-1,TRBV2,TGTGCCAGCAGTGGAGCGGGAGGGCCGAGGAATGAGCAGTTCTTC,CASSGAGGPRNEQFF
.,16,TRBD2,TRBJ2-1,TRBV19,TGTGCCAGTAGTACGGCCCGGACTAGCGGGGTATATGAGCAGTTCTTC,CASSTARTSGVYEQFF
once,15,TRBD1,TRBJ2-1,TRBV2,TGTGCCAGCAGTGTTGAGGGGGCCTCCTACAATGAGCAGTTCTTC,CASSVEGASYNEQFF
once,15,.,TRBJ1-5,TRBV23-1,TGCGCCAGCACTCCCAGGGGAGTTGAAGGACAGCCCCAGCATTTT,CASTPRGVEGQPQHF
.,15,TRBD2,TRBJ2-1,TRBV5-1,TGCGCCAGCAGCGTCCCCAGCGGGAGGGTATATGAGCAGTTCTTC,CASSVPSGRVYEQFF
.,15,TRBD2,TRBJ2-7,TRBV4-2,TGTGCCAGCAGCCAAGCTCTAGCGGAGGACTACGAGCAGTACTTC,CASSQALAEDYEQYF
.,14,.,TRBJ1-1,TRBV18,TGTGCCAGCTCACATCGACAGGTGAACACTGAAGCTTTCTTT,CASSHRQVNTEAFF
few,13,.,TRBJ1-1,TRBV11-3,TGTGCCAGCAGCTTAGTCGGGGACACTGAAGCTTTCTTT,CASSLVGDTEAFF
.,16,.,TRBJ2-2,TRBV5-1,TGCGCCAGCAGAGAGACAGCCACTTCGAACACCGGGGAGCTGTTTTTT,CASRETATSNTGELFF
.,15,.,TRBJ1-2,TRBV2,TGTGCCAGCAGTGAAGTTTCAGGGTTGGGCTATGGCTACACCTTC,CASSEVSGLGYGYTF
.,16,.,TRBJ1-3,TRBV27,TGTGCCAGCAGCCGCGCGGGGGGGGGAACTGGAAACACCATATATTTT,CASSRAGGGTGNTIYF